A single sample gave rise to the 30 T cell receptor beta chains below, sequenced in a study of shared clonotypes between healthy human individuals. Produced via immunoSEQ multiplex PCR; TCRdb's table is partial and in-frame only. The sample contains about 230,000 clones, approximately 70% of which appear only once. The specimen was memory CD4+ T cells sorted from blood. Subset in this sample: CD45RA-negative fraction. Receptor source: a man between 25 and 39 years old in good health.

The genes are TRBV4-3 and TRBJ1-2; D unclear. The CDR3 contains 14 residues. CDR1 is LGHNA, CDR2 YSLEER, per germline. The V gene lost 0 bases and the J gene lost 1 base, with 6 bases spanning the gap. The CDR3 is CASSQDGFNYGYTF. Written as DNA, the CDR3 is TGCGCCAGCAGCCAAGACGGCTTTAACTATGGCTACACCTTC.

J is TRBJ1-5 and V is TRBV6-1, with no clear D. The germline V gene encodes CDR1 MNHNS and CDR2 SASEGT. The germline V and J ends were trimmed by 3 bases and 6 bases, with 12 bases remaining between them. CDR3 length: 14 amino acids. The CDR3 DNA sequence: TGTGCCAGCAGTGATACGGGGTACTTTCAGCCCCAGCATTTT. It specifies CASSDTGYFQPQHF.

The rearrangement uses TRBV5-5 and TRBJ1-4, with D possibly being TRBD1 (5 bases). V lost 0 bases to trimming and J lost 4 bases, with 10 bases between them. The CDR3 runs to 15 residues. Per the germline V gene, CDR1 is SGHKS and CDR2 is YYEKEE (reference sequence). CDR3 amino acids: CASSLGGTGNEKLFF. For the CDR3, the DNA is TGTGCCAGCAGCTTGGGAGGGACCGGTAATGAAAAACTGTTTTTT.

DNA of the CDR3: TGCGCCAGCAGCCAAGATCTAGCCCCGTCGGGTGAGCAGTACTTC. Encoded protein: CASSQDLAPSGEQYF. This chain links TRBV4-1 with TRBJ2-7; TRBD2 might be the D (5 bases). The CDR3 covers 15 residues. Per germline, CDR1 MGHRA and CDR2 YSYEKL. The ends were cut back, 0 bases at V and 7 bases at J, with 16 bases in the middle.

This clone was counted only a few times. This chain connects TRBV18 to TRBJ2-7, with D perhaps matching TRBD2 (5 bases). The V gene lost 3 bases and the J gene lost 1 base, with 13 bases spanning the gap. Germline V gives CDR1 KGHSH, CDR2 LQKENI. The CDR3 contains 15 residues. Here the CDR3 reads CASSPSGLTSYEQYF. The CDR3 DNA sequence: TGTGCCAGCTCACCGAGCGGTCTTACTTCCTACGAGCAGTACTTC.

The chain is built from TRBV6-1 and TRBJ2-7; D is possibly TRBD2 (7 bases). Germline CDR1 and CDR2: MNHNS and SASEGT. V was trimmed by 11 bases and J by 7 bases, leaving 27 bases between them. The length of the CDR3 is 15 residues. For the CDR3, the DNA is TGTGCCGGCACCCCCTCCGGGGGGCCTCTATGGGAGCAGTACTTC. Its protein is CAGTPSGGPLWEQYF.

This clone was seen more than once but under ten times. The V call is TRBV15, the J call TRBJ2-5; D might be TRBD2 (6 bases). The length of the CDR3 is 13 residues. V was pared by 1 base and J by 3 bases, with 6 bases between. In germline, CDR1 is LNHNV, CDR2 YYDKDF (reference sequence). The CDR3 region has the DNA TGTGCCACCAGCAGAGGCGGGGAAGAGACCCAGTACTTC. The encoded protein is CATSRGGEETQYF. Full variable domain (remainder filled in from reference TRBV15 and TRBJ2-5): DAMVIQNPRYQVTQFGKPVTLSCSQTLNHNVMYWYQQKSSQAPKLLFHYYDKDFNNEADTPDNFQSRRPNTSFCFLDIRSPGLGDTAMYLCATSRGGEETQYFGPGTRLLVL.

The chain couples TRBV28 to TRBJ2-7; D is undetermined. This CDR3 comprises 14 residues. The germline V and J ends were trimmed by 4 bases and 3 bases, with 13 bases remaining between them. CDR1 is MDHEN and CDR2 is SYDVKM in the germline V gene. DNA of the CDR3: TGTGCCAGCAGTTCGCCCTCTGGATTCTACGAGCAGTACTTC. Protein sequence: CASSSPSGFYEQYF.

The gene calls are TRBV21-1 and TRBJ2-2; TRBD2 is the table's D call, not checked against the DNA. TRBV21-1 is flagged as a pseudogene. CDR3 length: 18 residues. CDR3 sequence: CASSKTVGSGENTGELFF. The DNA of the CDR3 is TGTGCCAGCAGCAAGACGGTAGGCAGCGGGGAGAACACCGGGGAGCTGTTTTTT.

This clone was seen a few times. This rearrangement joins TRBV6-5 to TRBJ2-3; TRBD2 might be the D (5 bases). The CDR3 totals 11 residues. The V end lost 8 bases, the J end lost 3 bases, and 6 bases lay between the germline ends. CDR1 is MNHEY, CDR2 SVGAGI, per germline. CDR3 nucleotide sequence: TGTGCCAGCGGGAGAACAGATACGCAGTATTTT. Translation gives CASGRTDTQYF.

This clone was counted between two and nine times. The rearrangement joins TRBV18 to TRBJ2-5; 10 bases fit TRBD1. There are 16 residues in the CDR3. The germline V gene has CDR1 KGHSH and CDR2 LQKENI. J was trimmed by 5 bases and V by 2 bases; bases with no gene match: 8. CDR3 loop: CASSPSDRGRGETQYF. CDR3 coding DNA: TGTGCCAGCTCACCAAGCGACAGGGGGCGCGGGGAGACCCAGTACTTC.

A few counts support this clone. The V gene is TRBV27, the J gene TRBJ1-2; weak D call: TRBD1 (6 bases). The CDR3 covers 17 residues. Looked up from germline, CDR1 is MNHEY and CDR2 is SMNVEV (reference sequence). V dropped 0 bases and J dropped 7 bases, with 21 bases sitting between them. The CDR3 loop is CASSLSLSGAKIRGYTF. As DNA, the CDR3 is TGTGCCAGCAGTTTATCCCTTTCAGGGGCAAAGATACGTGGCTACACCTTC.

This clone was observed a handful of times. Other nucleotide sequences in the sample specify the same CDR3. The CDR3 spells CASSFNLNTEAFF. For the CDR3, the DNA is TGCGCCAGCAGCTTTAACTTGAACACTGAAGCTTTCTTT. This chain links TRBV5-1 with TRBJ1-1; no clear D gene. This CDR3 spans 13 amino acids. V was clipped by 2 bases and J by 0 bases, with 5 bases between them. Looked up from germline, CDR1 is SGHRS and CDR2 is YFSETQ.

The rearrangement uses TRBV5-1 and TRBJ2-3, with 12 bases lining up with TRBD1. Per germline, CDR1 SGHRS and CDR2 YFSETQ. The CDR3 totals 16 residues. Trimming removed 0 bases from V and 6 bases from J; junction bases left unmatched: 5. CDR3 amino acids: CASSLEGTGGWDTQYF. In DNA form, the CDR3 reads TGCGCCAGCAGCTTGGAAGGGACAGGGGGCTGGGATACGCAGTATTTT.

This chain links TRBV19 with TRBJ2-6, with 8 bases matching TRBD1. This CDR3 has 16 amino acids. V shed 2 bases, J shed 5 bases, and the junction held 5 bases outside the gene matches. Germline lookup yields CDR1 LNHDA and CDR2 SQIVND (reference sequence). CDR3 sequence (DNA): TGTGCCAGTAGTATATGGGCAGGGGGCAGGGCCAACGTCCTGACTTTC. This encodes CASSIWAGGRANVLTF.

This clone was recorded only once. V usage is TRBV7-9 and J usage is TRBJ2-1; 10 bases line up with TRBD2. Germline CDR1 and CDR2: SEHNR and FQNEAQ (reference sequence). CDR3 length: 14 amino acids. The V and J ends lost 1 base and 13 bases, in that order; junction bases with no gene match: 7. CDR3 residues: CASSLVLAGDRQFF. In DNA, the CDR3 is TGTGCCAGCAGCTTAGTTCTAGCGGGAGATCGTCAGTTCTTC.

The chain employs TRBV2 and TRBJ1-3; D uncertain. The CDR3 length is 14 residues. Germline assignment: CDR1 SNHLY and CDR2 FYNNEI. V lost 3 bases and J 7 bases, leaving 13 bases between the germline ends. CDR3 DNA sequence: TGTGCCAGCAGTGAGGTGAACAGCCTGAACACCATATATTTT. This encodes CASSEVNSLNTIYF.

This clone was seen a single time. The CDR3 reads CASRLSGTEQETQYF. The CDR3 nucleotides read TGCGCCAGCAGGCTCTCTGGGACAGAACAAGAGACCCAGTACTTC. This chain connects TRBV5-1 to TRBJ2-5, with 7 bases that match TRBD1. Trimming removed 5 bases from V and 2 bases from J; junction bases left unmatched: 9. CDR3 length: 15 residues. The germline CDR1 and CDR2 sequences are SGHRS and YFSETQ.

The chain employs TRBV28 and TRBJ1-5, with 7 bases aligning to TRBD1. Germline CDR1 reads MDHEN; CDR2 reads SYDVKM. The CDR3 totals 15 residues. V lost 6 bases to trimming and J lost 2 bases; unmatched junction nucleotides: 7. CDR3 sequence reads: CASRVGGRGNQPQHF. In DNA form, the CDR3 reads TGTGCCAGCAGGGTAGGGGGCAGGGGCAATCAGCCCCAGCATTTT.

This clone showed up many times. Other DNA sequences in this specimen translate into the identical CDR3. V gene TRBV6-5 combines with J gene TRBJ1-1; D perhaps matches TRBD1 (5 bases). V gave up 9 bases and J gave up 0 bases, with 11 bases separating them. From germline, CDR1 is MNHEY and CDR2 SVGAGI. The CDR3 extends over 13 amino acids. CDR3 nucleotide sequence: TGTGCCAGTCACAGGATGATGAACACTGAAGCTTTCTTT. It codes for CASHRMMNTEAFF.

In DNA form, the CDR3 reads TGTGCCAGCAGTCAGGGTTGGAATCAGCCCCAGCATTTT. It encodes CASSQGWNQPQHF. The chain has TRBV27 and TRBJ1-5, with a weak D call TRBD1 (5 bases). The CDR3 length is 13 residues. Per the germline V gene, CDR1 is MNHEY and CDR2 is SMNVEV (reference sequence). V lost 5 bases to trimming and J lost 4 bases, with 9 bases between them.

The V gene is TRBV27, the J gene TRBJ2-7; 7 bases match TRBD2. The ends lost 0 bases at V and 2 bases at J; junction bases unmatched: 7. The CDR3 is 16 amino acids. Germline loops: CDR1 MNHEY, CDR2 SMNVEV (reference sequence). The CDR3 coding sequence is TGTGCCAGCAGTTTATCGGCCCTAGCGGCTACCTACGAGCAGTACTTC. This encodes CASSLSALAATYEQYF.

The V call is TRBV19, the J call TRBJ2-5; 8 nucleotides match TRBD1. Germline CDR1 is LNHDA and CDR2 is SQIVND (reference sequence). The CDR3 has 13 amino acids. J gave up 5 bases and V 3 bases, and 2 bases lay outside the gene matches. The CDR3 bases are TGTGCCAGTAGTATGAACAGGGGGGAGACCCAGTACTTC. Amino acids: CASSMNRGETQYF.

To note about this clone: The junction departs from germline at one end; a sequencing error may be responsible. V usage is TRBV7-2 and J usage is TRBJ2-7; 14 bases map to TRBD2. The V gene's germline CDR1 is SGHTA and CDR2 FQGNSA. The CDR3 loop spans 14 amino acids. The CDR3 sequence is CASSSGLAGGLPRF. CDR3 nucleotides: TGTGCCAGCAGCTCCGGACTAGCGGGAGGCCTTCCCCGCTTC.

J is TRBJ2-3 and V is TRBV28, with a tentative D call TRBD1 (6 bases). The V gene lost 3 bases and the J gene lost 3 bases, with 19 bases spanning the gap. CDR3 length: 17 residues. Per the germline V gene, CDR1 is MDHEN and CDR2 is SYDVKM. This CDR3 is CASSFPQGRGKTDTQYF. CDR3 DNA: TGTGCCAGCAGTTTTCCTCAGGGCAGGGGAAAAACAGATACGCAGTATTTT.

This clone was counted only a few times. The rearrangement joins TRBV2 to TRBJ2-7, with TRBD1 as a possible D gene (5 bases). Germline-derived CDR1 and CDR2 are SNHLY and FYNNEI. V was shortened by 3 bases and J by 5 bases, with 11 bases between the two germline ends. CDR3 length: 13 amino acids. CDR3 sequence (DNA): TGTGCCAGCAGTGACGAAGTAGGGGACGAGCAGTACTTC. This sequence encodes CASSDEVGDEQYF.

The chain has TRBV5-1 and TRBJ2-7; TRBD2 is a possible D gene (6 bases). Trimming removed 5 bases at V and 3 bases at J, with 15 bases between. The CDR3 loop spans 14 amino acids. Germline values: CDR1 SGHRS, CDR2 YFSETQ. CDR3 bases: TGCGCCAGCAGTCTCTGGGGCGGGAACTACGAGCAGTACTTC. Translation gives CASSLWGGNYEQYF.

The chain uses TRBV9 and TRBJ1-2; possible D gene TRBD1, 5 bases. The length of the CDR3 is 14 residues. The V end was cut by 0 bases, the J end by 4 bases, with 10 bases between. Germline V gene sequence: CDR1 SGDLS, CDR2 YYNGEE. CDR3 nucleotide sequence: TGTGCCAGCAGCGTAGGGGGGGACTCCTATGGCTACACCTTC. As protein: CASSVGGDSYGYTF. Complete variable domain (other parts from reference TRBV9 and TRBJ1-2): DSGVTQTPKHLITATGQRVTLRCSPRSGDLSVYWYQQSLDQGLQFLIQYYNGEERAKGNILERFSAQQFPDLHSELNLSSLELGDSALYFCASSVGGDSYGYTFGSGTRLTVV.

This clone was counted a few times. The genes are TRBV10-1 and TRBJ2-7, with 16 bases fitting TRBD2. The V gene end was trimmed by 6 bases and the J gene end by 9 bases; junction bases not matched to a gene: 5. This CDR3 region has 14 residues. CDR1 and CDR2 from the germline V gene are WNHNN and SYGVQD (reference sequence). CDR3 DNA: TGCGCCAGCAGAGTCGGGACTAGCGGGAGGGTGCAGTACTTC. Translation gives CASRVGTSGRVQYF.

V gene TRBV30 combines with J gene TRBJ2-2; tentative D call: TRBD2 (5 bases). Deletions cut 4 bases from V and 6 bases from J, with 15 bases between. Per the germline V gene, CDR1 is GTSNPN and CDR2 is SVGIG (reference sequence). The CDR3 loop spans 14 amino acids. CDR3: CAWNWGVSSGELFF. CDR3 in DNA: TGTGCCTGGAATTGGGGAGTGTCCTCCGGGGAGCTGTTTTTT.